This T cell receptor beta chain is from a study of early T cells in non-severe SARS-CoV-2 infection. General study findings and limits: VDJdb matching skewed toward anti-spike CD8 responses, missing private and CD4 specificities.

TCRdb called the 5' RACE reads again in MiXCR, with one record for every CDR3 protein. The sample yields more than 90,000 distinct CDR3 sequences, less than 15% seen once. Germline assignment: CDR1 SQVTM and CDR2 ANQGSEA. Trimming at V came to 7 bases and at J to 0 bases, leaving 8 bases not matched to a gene. This CDR3 contains 14 residues. In the case of this clonotype: What it binds is unknown.

Sequencing was performed on whole blood. The gene calls are TRBV29-1 and TRBJ1-1, with 7 bases fitting TRBD1. This clonotype was obtained from an adult who was a healthcare worker with PCR-confirmed SARS-CoV-2 infection or an uninfected control (not recorded which). This CDR3 reads CSAQGVQLNTEAFF. DNA for the CDR3: TGCAGCGCTCAGGGGGTTCAGTTGAACACTGAAGCTTTCTTT.